A single sample is the source of the 6 T cell receptor beta chains below, sequenced in a study of cytomegalovirus exposure and HLA in healthy donors. The PCR had 60 Vbeta and 13 Jbeta primers. Profiled with immunoSEQ multiplex PCR; TCRdb holds only in-frame clones, not every one. The profile covers some 150,000 clones, with over 60% appearing a single time and roughly 0.7% taken by the ten largest. The sample consisted of PBMCs. These receptors all come from a male donor in good health and CMV-seronegative.

This clone was seen only once. V is TRBV7-3 and J is TRBJ1-2; D might be TRBD1 (5 bases). Trimming removed 5 bases from V and 6 bases from J, with 13 bases in between. This CDR3 region has 13 residues. Germline V gene data show CDR1 as SGHTA and CDR2 as FQGTGA. Here the CDR3 reads CASSDRGLDGYTF. The CDR3 DNA follows: TGTGCCAGCAGCGACCGGGGACTGGATGGCTACACCTTC.

The genes are TRBV7-2 and TRBJ2-5; 9 bases are shared with TRBD2. J gave up 3 bases and V 5 bases, and 19 bases lay outside the gene matches. CDR3 length: 19 residues. From germline, CDR1 is SGHTA and CDR2 FQGNSA. CDR3 bases: TGTGCCAGCAGCCATCCCATCAGCGGGTCTAGCGGGGATAAAGAGACCCAGTACTTC. Amino acids: CASSHPISGSSGDKETQYF.

The V call is TRBV5-6, the J call TRBJ2-7, with 9 bases identical to TRBD2. V shed 4 bases, J shed 12 bases, and the junction held 20 bases outside the gene matches. Looked up from germline, CDR1 is SGHDT and CDR2 is YYEEEE. The CDR3 is 16 residues long. CDR3 region: CASSPDLAGPSISMYF. In DNA, the CDR3 is TGTGCCAGCAGCCCGGACCTAGCGGGGCCATCGATCAGCATGTACTTC.

The chain joins TRBV2 to TRBJ2-2; a weak D match, TRBD1 (6 bases). The CDR3 has 14 residues. V was trimmed by 4 bases and J by 4 bases, leaving 10 bases between them. CDR1 is SNHLY, CDR2 FYNNEI, per germline. The CDR3 region is CASSAGQLTGELFF. The CDR3 nucleotides are TGTGCCAGCAGTGCCGGACAGCTCACCGGGGAGCTGTTTTTT.

V gene TRBV7-2 combines with J gene TRBJ1-2; tentative D call: TRBD1 (6 bases). The germline gives CDR1 SGHTA, CDR2 FQGNSA. The V end lost 3 bases, the J end lost 3 bases, and 8 bases lay between the germline ends. This CDR3 comprises 13 residues. DNA of the CDR3: TGTGCCAGCAGCTTTCACAGGGACTATGGCTACACCTTC. The encoded protein is CASSFHRDYGYTF.

CDR3 bases: TGTGCCAGCAGTTACGCGCCCGGGGGAAACACCTACGAGCAGTACTTC. Amino acids: CASSYAPGGNTYEQYF. V and J are TRBV6-5 and TRBJ2-7, with D possibly matching TRBD2 (6 bases). Trimming removed 2 bases from V and 2 bases from J, with 16 bases in between. CDR1 and CDR2 (germline): MNHEY, SVGAGI. This CDR3 is 16 amino acids long.